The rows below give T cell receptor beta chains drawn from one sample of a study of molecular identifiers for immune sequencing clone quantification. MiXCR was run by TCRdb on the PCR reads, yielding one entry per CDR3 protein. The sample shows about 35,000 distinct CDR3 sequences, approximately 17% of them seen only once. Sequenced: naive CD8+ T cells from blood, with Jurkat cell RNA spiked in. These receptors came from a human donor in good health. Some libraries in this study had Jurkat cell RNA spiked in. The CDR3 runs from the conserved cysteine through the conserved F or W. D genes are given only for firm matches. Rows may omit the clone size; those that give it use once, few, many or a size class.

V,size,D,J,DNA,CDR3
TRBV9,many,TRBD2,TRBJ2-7,TGTGCCAGCAGCCCCGGGACTAGCGGGTTTTACGAGCAGTACTTC,CASSPGTSGFYEQYF
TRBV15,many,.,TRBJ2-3,TGTGCCACCAGCAGAGATAGAGGCGGCACAGATACGCAGTATTTT,CATSRDRGGTDTQYF
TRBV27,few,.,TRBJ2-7,TGTGCCAGCAGTTTAAGGGGCAGGGCGCCAACCTACGAGCAGTACTTC,CASSLRGRAPTYEQYF
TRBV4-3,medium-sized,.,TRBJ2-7,TGCGCCAGCAGCCAATTGGTCACCGCCTACGAGCAGTACTTC,CASSQLVTAYEQYF
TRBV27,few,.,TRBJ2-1,TGTGCCAGCAGTTTAAACTTTAACGCTGGGCAGTTCTTC,CASSLNFNAGQFF
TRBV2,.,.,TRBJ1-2,TGTGCCAACCTAGGGACGGGGAACCATGGCTGCACCTTC,CANLGTGNHGCTF
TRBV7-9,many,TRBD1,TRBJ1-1,TGTGCCAGCAGCTCAGCCGGGACAGGGCTCATGAACACTGAAGCTTTCTTT,CASSSAGTGLMNTEAFF
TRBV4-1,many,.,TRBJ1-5,TGCGCCAGCAGCCACCCAGGGGATCAGCCCCAGCATTTT,CASSHPGDQPQHF
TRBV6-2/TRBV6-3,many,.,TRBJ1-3,TGTGCCAGCAGTTCCTGGGACGGACGCCGTAGTTTT,CASSSWDGRRSF
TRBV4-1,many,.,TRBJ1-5,TGCGCCAGCAGCCCCGCGGGGGGGGGCGTGCAGCCCCAGCATTTT,CASSPAGGGVQPQHF
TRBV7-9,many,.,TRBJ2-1,TGTGCCAGCAGCTTAGCCAGGGGAGAGGACAATGAGCAGTTCTTC,CASSLARGEDNEQFF
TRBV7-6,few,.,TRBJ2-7,TGTGCCAGCAGCGACAACTACGAGCAGTACTTC,CASSDNYEQYF
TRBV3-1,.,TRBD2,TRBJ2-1,TGTGCCAGCAGCCAAGGAAGCCGGGACTACCACTTGCGGGGGCAGTTCTTC,CASSQGSRDYHLRGQFF
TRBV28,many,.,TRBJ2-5,TGTGCCAGCAGTCTAGGCTACAGGGTTGGGACCCAGTACTTC,CASSLGYRVGTQYF
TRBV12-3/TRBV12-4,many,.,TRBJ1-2,TGTGCCAGCAGTTTCCGGGCAGCCTATGGCTACACCTTC,CASSFRAAYGYTF
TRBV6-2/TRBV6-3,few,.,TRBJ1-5,TGTGCCAGCAGAAAAACCCTTGGGAGGGGAAGCGATCAGCCCCAGCATTTT,CASRKTLGRGSDQPQHF
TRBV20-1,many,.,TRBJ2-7,TGCAGTGCTATTGGGACCTTCTACGAGCAGTACTTC,CSAIGTFYEQYF
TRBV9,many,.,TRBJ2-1,TGTGCCAGCAGCGTAGCTTTGGGCAATGAGCAGTTCTTC,CASSVALGNEQFF
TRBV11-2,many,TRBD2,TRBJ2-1,TGTGCCAGCAGCTTAGGCGGGAGCCTCTACAATGAGCAGTTCTTC,CASSLGGSLYNEQFF
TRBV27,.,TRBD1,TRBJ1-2,TGTGCCAGCAGTGGGACAGGGGTCGGTATTGGCTACACCTTC,CASSGTGVGIGYTF